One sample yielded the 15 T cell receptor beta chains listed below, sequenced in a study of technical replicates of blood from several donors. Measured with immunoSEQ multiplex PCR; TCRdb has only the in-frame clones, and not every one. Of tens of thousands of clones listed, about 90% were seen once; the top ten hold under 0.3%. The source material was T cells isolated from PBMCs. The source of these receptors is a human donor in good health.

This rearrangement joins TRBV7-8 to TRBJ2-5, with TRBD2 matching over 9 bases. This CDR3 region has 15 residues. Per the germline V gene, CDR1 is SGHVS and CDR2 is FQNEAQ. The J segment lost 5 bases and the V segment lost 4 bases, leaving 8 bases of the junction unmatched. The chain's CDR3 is CASSSSGRPIETQYF. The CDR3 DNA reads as TGTGCCAGCAGCTCCAGCGGGAGGCCCATTGAGACCCAGTACTTC.

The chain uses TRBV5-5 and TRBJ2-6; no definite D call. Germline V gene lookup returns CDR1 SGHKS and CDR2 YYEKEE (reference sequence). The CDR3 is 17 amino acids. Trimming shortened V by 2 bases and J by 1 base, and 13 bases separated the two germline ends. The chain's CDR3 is CASSFPGLRSGANVLTF. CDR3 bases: TGTGCCAGCAGCTTTCCAGGCCTTCGTTCTGGGGCCAACGTCCTGACTTTC.

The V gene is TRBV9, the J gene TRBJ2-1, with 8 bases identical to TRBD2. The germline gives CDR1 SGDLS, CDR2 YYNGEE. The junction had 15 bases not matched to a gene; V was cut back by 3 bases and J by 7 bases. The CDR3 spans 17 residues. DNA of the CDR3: TGTGCCAGCAGCGAGGCTCCCTTGGCGGGGGGCATGAATGAGCAGTTCTTC. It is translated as CASSEAPLAGGMNEQFF.

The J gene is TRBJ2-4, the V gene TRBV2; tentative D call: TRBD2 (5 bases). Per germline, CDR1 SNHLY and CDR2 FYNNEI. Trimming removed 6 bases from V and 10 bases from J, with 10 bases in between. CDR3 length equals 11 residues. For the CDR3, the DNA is TGTGCCAGCAGCCTGTGGGAGATTCAGTACTTC. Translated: CASSLWEIQYF. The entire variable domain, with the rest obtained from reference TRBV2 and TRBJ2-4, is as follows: EPEVTQTPSHQVTQMGQEVILRCVPISNHLYFYWYRQILGQKVEFLVSFYNNEISEKSEIFDDQFSVERPDGSNFTLKIRSTKLEDSAMYFCASSLWEIQYFGAGTRLSVL.

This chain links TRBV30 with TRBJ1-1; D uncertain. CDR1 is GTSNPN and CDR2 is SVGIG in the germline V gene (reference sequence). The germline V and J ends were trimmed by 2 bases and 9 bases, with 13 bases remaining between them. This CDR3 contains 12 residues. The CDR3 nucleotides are TGTGCCTGGAGTAAAAATTTGTTTAAAGCTTTCTTT. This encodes CAWSKNLFKAFF.

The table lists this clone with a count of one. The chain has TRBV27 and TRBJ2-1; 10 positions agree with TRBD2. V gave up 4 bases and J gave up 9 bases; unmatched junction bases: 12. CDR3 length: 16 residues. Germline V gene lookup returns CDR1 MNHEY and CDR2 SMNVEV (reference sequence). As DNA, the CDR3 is TGTGCCAGCAGTTATCCCCAAGCGGGGGGGCTAAGTGAGCAGTTCTTC. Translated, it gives CASSYPQAGGLSEQFF.

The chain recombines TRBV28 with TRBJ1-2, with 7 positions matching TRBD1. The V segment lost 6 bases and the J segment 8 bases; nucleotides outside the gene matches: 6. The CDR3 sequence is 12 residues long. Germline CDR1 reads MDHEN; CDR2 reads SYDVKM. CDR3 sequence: CASSRTGSGYTF. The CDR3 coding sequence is TGTGCCAGCAGCCGGACAGGTAGCGGCTACACCTTC.

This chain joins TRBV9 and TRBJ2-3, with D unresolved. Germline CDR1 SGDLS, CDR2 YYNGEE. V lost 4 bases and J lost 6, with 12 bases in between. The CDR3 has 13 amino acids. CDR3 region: CASSLARSDTQYF. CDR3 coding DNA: TGTGCCAGCAGCTTAGCACGGAGCGATACGCAGTATTTT.

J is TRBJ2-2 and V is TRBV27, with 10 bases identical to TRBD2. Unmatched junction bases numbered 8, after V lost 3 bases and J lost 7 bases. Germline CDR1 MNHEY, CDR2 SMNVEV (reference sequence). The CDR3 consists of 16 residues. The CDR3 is CASSFEAGGVGGELFF. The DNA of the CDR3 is TGTGCCAGCAGTTTCGAAGCGGGAGGGGTTGGCGGGGAGCTGTTTTTT.

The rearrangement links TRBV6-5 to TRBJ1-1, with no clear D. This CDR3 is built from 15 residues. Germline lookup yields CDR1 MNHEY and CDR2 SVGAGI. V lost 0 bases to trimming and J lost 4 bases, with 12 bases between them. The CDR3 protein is CASSYSEGGGTEAFF. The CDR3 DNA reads TGTGCCAGCAGTTACTCGGAGGGAGGAGGCACTGAAGCTTTCTTT.

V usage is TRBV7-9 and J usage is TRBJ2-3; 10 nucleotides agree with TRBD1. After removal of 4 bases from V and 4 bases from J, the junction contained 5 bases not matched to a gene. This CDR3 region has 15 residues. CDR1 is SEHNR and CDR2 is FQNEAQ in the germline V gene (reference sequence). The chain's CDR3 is CASSSGTGVADTQYF. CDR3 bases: TGTGCCAGCAGCTCCGGGACAGGGGTTGCAGATACGCAGTATTTT.

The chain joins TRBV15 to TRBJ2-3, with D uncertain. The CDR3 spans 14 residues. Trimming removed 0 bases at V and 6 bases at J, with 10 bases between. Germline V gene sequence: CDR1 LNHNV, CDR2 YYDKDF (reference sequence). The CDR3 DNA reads TGTGCCACCAGCAGAGATCCCGATCGGGATACGCAGTATTTT. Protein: CATSRDPDRDTQYF.

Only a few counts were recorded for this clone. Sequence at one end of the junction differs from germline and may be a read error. The CDR3: CASSRDRQETQYF. The CDR3 DNA is TGTGCTAGCAGCCGGGACAGGCAAGAGACCCAGTACTTC. The chain combines TRBV7-7 with TRBJ2-5; 8 nucleotides agree with TRBD1. Germline CDR1 and CDR2: SSHAT and FNYEAQ (reference sequence). CDR3 size: 13 residues.

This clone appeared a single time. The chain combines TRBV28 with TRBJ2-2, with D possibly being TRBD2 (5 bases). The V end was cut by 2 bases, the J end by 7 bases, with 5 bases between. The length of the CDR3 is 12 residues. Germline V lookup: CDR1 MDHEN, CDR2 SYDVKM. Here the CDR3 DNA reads TGTGCCAGCAGTTTACGGGACGGGGAGCTGTTTTTT. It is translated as CASSLRDGELFF.

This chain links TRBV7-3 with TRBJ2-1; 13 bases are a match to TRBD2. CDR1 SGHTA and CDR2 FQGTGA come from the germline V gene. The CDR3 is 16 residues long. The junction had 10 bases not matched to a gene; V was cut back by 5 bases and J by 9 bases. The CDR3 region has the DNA TGTGCCAGCAGCCCTGGACTAGCGGGGGCGGTCATTGAGCAGTTCTTC. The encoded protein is CASSPGLAGAVIEQFF.